This T cell receptor beta chain derives from a study of cytomegalovirus exposure and HLA in healthy donors. Germline V CDR1 and CDR2: LGHNA, YNFKEQ. The CDR3 runs to 14 residues. Trimming at V came to 2 bases and at J to 5 bases, leaving 5 bases not matched to a gene. PCR involved 60 Vbeta and 13 Jbeta primers. Method: immunoSEQ multiplex PCR; TCRdb's copy keeps in-frame clones and lacks some. The data hold about 190,000 clones, with around 87% observed a single time. This chain joins TRBV4-2 and TRBJ1-1; 7 bases are a match to TRBD1. The clonotype originates from a man aged 30-40 years in good health and CMV-seronegative. Input material: PBMCs. Here the CDR3 reads CASSQPTTGTEAFF. CDR3 DNA: TGTGCCAGCAGCCAACCAACGACAGGGACTGAAGCTTTCTTT.